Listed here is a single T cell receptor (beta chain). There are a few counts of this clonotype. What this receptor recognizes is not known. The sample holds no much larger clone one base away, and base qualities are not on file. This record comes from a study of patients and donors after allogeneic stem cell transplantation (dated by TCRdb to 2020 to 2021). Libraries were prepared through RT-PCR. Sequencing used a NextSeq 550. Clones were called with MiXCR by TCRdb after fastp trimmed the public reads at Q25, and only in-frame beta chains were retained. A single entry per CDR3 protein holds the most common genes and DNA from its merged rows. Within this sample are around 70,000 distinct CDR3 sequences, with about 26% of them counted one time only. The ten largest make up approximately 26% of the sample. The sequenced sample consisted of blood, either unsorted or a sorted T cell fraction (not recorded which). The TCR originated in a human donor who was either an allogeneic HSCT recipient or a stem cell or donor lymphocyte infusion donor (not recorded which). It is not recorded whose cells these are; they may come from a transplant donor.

Read as DNA, the sequence is TGCAGTGCTAGTGTGTCGGGACAGGGCGTCGAGCAGTACTTC. Translation gives CSASVSGQGVEQYF. The chain couples TRBV20-1 to TRBJ2-7; the junction holds 9 bases that match TRBD1. From the cysteine up to the phenylalanine, the CDR3 has a length of 14 residues. The entry retains the CDR3 DNA only, 42 bases that are in frame from base 1. The germline V gene (reference sequence) gives CDR1 as DFQATT and CDR2 as SNEGSKA. The junction shows trimming of 3 bases on V and 6 bases on J, and the gene matches do not reach 9 bases of it.